This TCR beta chain comes out of a study of shared clonotypes between healthy human individuals. Germline V gene data show CDR1 as LGHNA and CDR2 as YSLEER. V dropped 4 bases and J dropped 1 base, with 10 bases sitting between them. This CDR3 has 15 residues. General observations from the study: Memory subsets had estimated richness that was generally smaller than that of naive subsets.

About this clone: Its cognate antigen is unknown.

At deep level, the assay was performed. Method: immunoSEQ multiplex PCR; TCRdb's copy keeps in-frame clones and lacks some. The sample shows 650,000 to 700,000 clones, less than 95% of them seen only once. Sequencing was done on a sample of memory CD8+ T cells from PBMCs. Subset: CD45RO+ cells pooled with CCR7-negative TemRA cells. The clonotype comes from a man between 18 and 35 years old in good health. Some clones in this sample may be carry-over from other donors' samples. The chain carries TRBV4-3 and TRBJ2-2; D perhaps matches TRBD1 (5 bases). The CDR3 DNA sequence: TGCGCCAGCAGCCGGTTTGACAGGAACACCGGGGAGCTGTTTTTT. Amino acids: CASSRFDRNTGELFF.